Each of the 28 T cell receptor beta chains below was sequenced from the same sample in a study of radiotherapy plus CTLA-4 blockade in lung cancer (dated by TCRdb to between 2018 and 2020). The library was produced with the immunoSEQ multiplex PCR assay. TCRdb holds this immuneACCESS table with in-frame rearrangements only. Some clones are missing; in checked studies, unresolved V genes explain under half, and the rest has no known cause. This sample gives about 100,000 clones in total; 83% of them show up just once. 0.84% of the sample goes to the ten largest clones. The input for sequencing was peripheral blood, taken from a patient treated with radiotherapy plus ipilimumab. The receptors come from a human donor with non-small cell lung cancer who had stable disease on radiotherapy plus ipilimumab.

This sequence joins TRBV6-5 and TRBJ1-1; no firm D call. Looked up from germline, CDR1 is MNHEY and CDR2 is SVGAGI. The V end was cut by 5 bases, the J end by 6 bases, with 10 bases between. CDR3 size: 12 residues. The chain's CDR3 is CASSQRKSEAFF. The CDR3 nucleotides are TGTGCCAGCAGTCAGCGGAAGTCTGAAGCTTTCTTT.

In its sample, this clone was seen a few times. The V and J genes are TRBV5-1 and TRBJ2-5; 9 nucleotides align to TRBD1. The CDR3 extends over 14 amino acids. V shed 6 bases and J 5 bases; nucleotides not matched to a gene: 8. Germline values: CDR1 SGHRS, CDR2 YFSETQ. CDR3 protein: CASNTGGVEETQYF. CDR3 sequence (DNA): TGCGCCAGCAACACAGGGGGCGTAGAGGAGACCCAGTACTTC.

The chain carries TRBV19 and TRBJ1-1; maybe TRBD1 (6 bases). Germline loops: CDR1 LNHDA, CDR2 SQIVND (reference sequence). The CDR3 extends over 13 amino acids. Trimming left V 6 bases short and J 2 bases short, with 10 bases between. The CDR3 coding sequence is TGTGCCAGTAGCCGGACAGTAAACACTGAAGCTTTCTTT. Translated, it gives CASSRTVNTEAFF.

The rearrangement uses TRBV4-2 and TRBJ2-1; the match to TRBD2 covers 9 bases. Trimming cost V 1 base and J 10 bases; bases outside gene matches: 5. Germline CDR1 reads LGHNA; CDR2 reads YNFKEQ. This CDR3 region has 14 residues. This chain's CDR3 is CASSQGAGGVEQFF. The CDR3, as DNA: TGTGCCAGCAGCCAAGGAGCGGGAGGCGTGGAGCAGTTCTTC.

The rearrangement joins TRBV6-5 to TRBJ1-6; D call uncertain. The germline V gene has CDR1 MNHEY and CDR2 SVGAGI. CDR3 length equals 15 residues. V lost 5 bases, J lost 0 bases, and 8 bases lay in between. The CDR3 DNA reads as TGTGCCAGCAGTCGGAGTAGCTCCTATAATTCACCCCTCCACTTT. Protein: CASSRSSSYNSPLHF.

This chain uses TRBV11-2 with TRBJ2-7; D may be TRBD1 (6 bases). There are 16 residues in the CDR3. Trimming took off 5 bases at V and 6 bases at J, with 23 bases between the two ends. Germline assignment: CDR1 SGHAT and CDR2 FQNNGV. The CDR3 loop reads CASSRSGHNLPVEQYF. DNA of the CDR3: TGTGCCAGCAGCCGGTCGGGACACAACCTTCCAGTCGAGCAGTACTTC.

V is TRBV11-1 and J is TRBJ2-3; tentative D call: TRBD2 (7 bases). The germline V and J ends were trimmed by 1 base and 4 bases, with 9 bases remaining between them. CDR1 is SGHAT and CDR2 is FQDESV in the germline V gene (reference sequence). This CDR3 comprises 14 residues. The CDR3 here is CASSLGGGPDTQYF. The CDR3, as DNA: TGTGCCAGCAGCTTAGGCGGGGGCCCAGATACGCAGTATTTT.

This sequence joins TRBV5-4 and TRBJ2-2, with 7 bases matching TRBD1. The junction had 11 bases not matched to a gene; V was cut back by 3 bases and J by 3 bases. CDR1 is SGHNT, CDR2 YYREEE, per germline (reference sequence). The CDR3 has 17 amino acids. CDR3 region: CASSWTGISLYTGELFF. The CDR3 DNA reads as TGTGCCAGCAGCTGGACAGGAATATCCCTTTACACCGGGGAGCTGTTTTTT.

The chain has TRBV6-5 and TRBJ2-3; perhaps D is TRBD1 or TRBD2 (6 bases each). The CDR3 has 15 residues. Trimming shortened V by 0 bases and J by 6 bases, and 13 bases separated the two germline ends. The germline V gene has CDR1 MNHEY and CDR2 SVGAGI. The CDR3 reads CASSYSTTGADTQYF. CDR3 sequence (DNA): TGTGCCAGCAGTTACTCGACCACGGGGGCCGATACGCAGTATTTT.

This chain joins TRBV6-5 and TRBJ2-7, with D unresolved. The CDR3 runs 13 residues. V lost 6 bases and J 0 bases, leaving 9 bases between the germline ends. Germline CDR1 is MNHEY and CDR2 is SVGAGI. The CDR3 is CASRRAISYEQYF. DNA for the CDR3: TGTGCCAGCAGACGGGCCATCTCCTACGAGCAGTACTTC.

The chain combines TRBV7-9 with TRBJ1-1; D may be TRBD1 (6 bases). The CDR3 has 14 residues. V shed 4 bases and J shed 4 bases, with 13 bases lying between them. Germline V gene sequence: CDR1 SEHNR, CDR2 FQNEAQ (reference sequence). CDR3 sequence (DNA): TGTGCCAGCAGCTCCCTTGCGGGGGCCACTGAAGCTTTCTTT. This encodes CASSSLAGATEAFF.

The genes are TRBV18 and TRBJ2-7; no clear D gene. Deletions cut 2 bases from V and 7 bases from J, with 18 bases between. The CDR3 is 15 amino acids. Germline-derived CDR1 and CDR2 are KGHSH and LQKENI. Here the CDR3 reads CASSPDFSPGREQYF. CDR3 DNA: TGTGCCAGCTCACCAGACTTCTCGCCCGGGCGTGAGCAGTACTTC.

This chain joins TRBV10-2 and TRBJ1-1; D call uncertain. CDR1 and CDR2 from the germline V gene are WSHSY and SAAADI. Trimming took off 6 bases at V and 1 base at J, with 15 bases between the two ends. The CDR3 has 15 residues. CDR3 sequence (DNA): TGCGCCAGCAGCGTAGGGAGTGAGGGGAACACTGAAGCTTTCTTT. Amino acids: CASSVGSEGNTEAFF.

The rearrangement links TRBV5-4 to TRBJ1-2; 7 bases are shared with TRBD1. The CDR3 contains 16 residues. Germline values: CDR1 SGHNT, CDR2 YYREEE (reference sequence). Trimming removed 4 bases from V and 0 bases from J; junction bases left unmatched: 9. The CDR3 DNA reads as TGTGCCAGCAGCCAGGGGGGGGGCGGTTCTAACTATGGCTACACCTTC. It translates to CASSQGGGGSNYGYTF.

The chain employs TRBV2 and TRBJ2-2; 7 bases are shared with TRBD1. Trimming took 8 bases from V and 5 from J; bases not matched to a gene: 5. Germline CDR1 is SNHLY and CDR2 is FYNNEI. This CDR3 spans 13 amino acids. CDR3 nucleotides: TGTGCCAGCTCGAGACAGGGAACCGGGGAGCTGTTTTTT. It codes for CASSRQGTGELFF.

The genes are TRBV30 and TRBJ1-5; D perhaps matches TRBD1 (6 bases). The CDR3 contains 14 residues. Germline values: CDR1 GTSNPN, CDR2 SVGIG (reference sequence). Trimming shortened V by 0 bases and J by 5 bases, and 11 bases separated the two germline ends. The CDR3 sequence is CAWSVVRGDQPQHF. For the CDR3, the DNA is TGTGCCTGGAGTGTAGTCAGGGGAGATCAGCCCCAGCATTTT. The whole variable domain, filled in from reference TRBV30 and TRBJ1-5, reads SQTIHQWPATLVQPVGSPLSLECTVEGTSNPNLYWYRQAAGRGLQLLFYSVGIGQISSEVPQNLSASRPQDRQFILSSKKLLLSDSGFYLCAWSVVRGDQPQHFGDGTRLSIL.

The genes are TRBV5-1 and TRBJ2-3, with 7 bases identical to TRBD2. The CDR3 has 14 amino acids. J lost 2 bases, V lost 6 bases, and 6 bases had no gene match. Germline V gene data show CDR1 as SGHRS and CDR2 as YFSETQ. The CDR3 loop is CASMGGGDTDTQYF. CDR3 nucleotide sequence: TGCGCCAGCATGGGCGGGGGTGACACAGATACGCAGTATTTT.

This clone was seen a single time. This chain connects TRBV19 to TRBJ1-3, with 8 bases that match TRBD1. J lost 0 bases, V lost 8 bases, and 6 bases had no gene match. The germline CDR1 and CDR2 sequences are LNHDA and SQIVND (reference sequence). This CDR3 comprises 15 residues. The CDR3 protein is CASSTGDSSGNTIYF. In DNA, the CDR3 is TGTGCCAGTTCGACAGGGGACAGCTCTGGAAACACCATATATTTT.

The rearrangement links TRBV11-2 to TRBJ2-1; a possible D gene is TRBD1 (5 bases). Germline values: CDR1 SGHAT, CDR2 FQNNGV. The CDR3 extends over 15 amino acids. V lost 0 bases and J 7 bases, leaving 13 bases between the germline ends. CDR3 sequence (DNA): TGTGCCAGCAGCTTAGATCCCACAGGCTGGAATGAGCAGTTCTTC. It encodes CASSLDPTGWNEQFF.

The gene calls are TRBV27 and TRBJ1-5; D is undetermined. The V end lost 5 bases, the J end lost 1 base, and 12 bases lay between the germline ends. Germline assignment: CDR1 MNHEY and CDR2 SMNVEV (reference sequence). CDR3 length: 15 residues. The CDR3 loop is CASSPLGKSNQPQHF. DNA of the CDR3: TGTGCCAGCAGTCCCCTGGGCAAAAGCAATCAGCCCCAGCATTTT.

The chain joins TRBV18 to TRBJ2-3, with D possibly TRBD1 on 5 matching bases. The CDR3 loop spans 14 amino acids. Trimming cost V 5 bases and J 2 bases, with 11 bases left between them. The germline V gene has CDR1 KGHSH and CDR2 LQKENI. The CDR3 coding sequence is TGTGCCAGCTCAAGTCAGGGAAACACAGATACGCAGTATTTT. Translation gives CASSSQGNTDTQYF.

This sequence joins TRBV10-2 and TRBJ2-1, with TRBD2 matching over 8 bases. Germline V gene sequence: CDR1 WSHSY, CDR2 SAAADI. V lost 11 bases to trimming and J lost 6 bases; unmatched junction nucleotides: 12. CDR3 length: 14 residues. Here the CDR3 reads CALGAGGGRNEQFF. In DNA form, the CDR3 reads TGCGCCCTTGGTGCGGGGGGAGGTCGCAATGAGCAGTTCTTC.

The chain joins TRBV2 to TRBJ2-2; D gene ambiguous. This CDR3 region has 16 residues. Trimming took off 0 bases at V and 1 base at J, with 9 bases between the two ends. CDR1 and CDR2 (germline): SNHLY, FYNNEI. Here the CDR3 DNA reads TGTGCCAGCAGTGAAGCGCGATCATTGAACACCGGGGAGCTGTTTTTT. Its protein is CASSEARSLNTGELFF.

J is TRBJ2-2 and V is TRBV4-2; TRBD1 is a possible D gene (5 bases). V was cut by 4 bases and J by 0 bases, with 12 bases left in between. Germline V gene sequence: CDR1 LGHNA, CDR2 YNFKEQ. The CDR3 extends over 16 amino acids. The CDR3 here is CASSPPDSSNTGELFF. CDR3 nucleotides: TGTGCCAGCAGCCCACCCGACAGCTCGAACACCGGGGAGCTGTTTTTT.

Here the CDR3 DNA reads TGTGCCAGCACAAAAGAAGGGGGCTTGGAGCAGTACTTC. Its protein is CASTKEGGLEQYF. J is TRBJ2-7 and V is TRBV6-1, with 7 bases lining up with TRBD1. CDR3 size: 13 residues. Germline V gene data show CDR1 as MNHNS and CDR2 as SASEGT. V gave up 7 bases and J gave up 7 bases; unmatched junction bases: 10.

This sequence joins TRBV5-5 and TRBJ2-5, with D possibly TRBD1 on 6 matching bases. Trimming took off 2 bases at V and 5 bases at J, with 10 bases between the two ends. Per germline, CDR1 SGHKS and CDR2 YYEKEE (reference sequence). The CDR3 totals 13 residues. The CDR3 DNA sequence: TGTGCCAGCAGCTTACAGGGCGGGGAGACCCAGTACTTC. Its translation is CASSLQGGETQYF.

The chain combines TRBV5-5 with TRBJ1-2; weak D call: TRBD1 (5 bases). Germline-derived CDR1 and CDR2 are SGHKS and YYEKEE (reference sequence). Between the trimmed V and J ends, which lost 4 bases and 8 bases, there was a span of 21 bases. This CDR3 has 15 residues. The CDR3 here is CASSEDPGTSVGYTF. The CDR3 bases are TGTGCCAGCAGCGAGGACCCGGGGACCAGTGTCGGCTACACCTTC.

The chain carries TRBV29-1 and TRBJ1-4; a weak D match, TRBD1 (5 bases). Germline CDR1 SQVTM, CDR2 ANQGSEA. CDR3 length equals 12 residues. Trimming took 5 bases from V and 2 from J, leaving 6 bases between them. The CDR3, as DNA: TGCAGCGTTCGACAGACTAATGAAAAACTGTTTTTT. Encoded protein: CSVRQTNEKLFF.